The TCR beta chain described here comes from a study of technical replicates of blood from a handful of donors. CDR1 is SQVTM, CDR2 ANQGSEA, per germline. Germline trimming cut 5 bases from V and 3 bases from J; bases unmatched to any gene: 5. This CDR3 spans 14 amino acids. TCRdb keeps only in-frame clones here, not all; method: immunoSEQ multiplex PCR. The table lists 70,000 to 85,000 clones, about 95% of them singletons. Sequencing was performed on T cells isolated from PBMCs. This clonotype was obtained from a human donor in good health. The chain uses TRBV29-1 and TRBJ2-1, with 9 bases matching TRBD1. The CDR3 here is CSVQRDRDYNEQFF. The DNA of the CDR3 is TGCAGCGTTCAGAGGGACAGGGACTACAATGAGCAGTTCTTC.